This T cell receptor beta chain comes out of a study of cytomegalovirus exposure and HLA in healthy donors. The CDR3 sequence is 14 residues long. Unmatched junction bases numbered 3, after V lost 1 base and J lost 6 bases. CDR1 is SGHRS, CDR2 YFSETQ, per germline. The primer mix had 60 Vbeta and 13 Jbeta primers. As originally analysed: Approximately 9.9 million shared chains were among the approximately 80 million unique TCR beta chains that a later analysis counted. Profiling relied on immunoSEQ multiplex PCR, and the TCRdb table lists in-frame clones only, not all of them. That table furnishes V, J and clone size, whereas the DNA furnished D and trimming. The data show about 83,000 clones, under 80% seen once. As concerns this clone: Its antigen is unknown.

Whole-study results and caveats: One cluster of highly shared sequence variants probably arose as a sequencing artifact.

The sequenced material came from PBMCs. This receptor was taken from a young man in good health and CMV-seropositive. The chain carries TRBV5-1 and TRBJ1-2; 10 nucleotides line up with TRBD1. The CDR3 DNA is TGCGCCAGCAGCTTGTCTGGGACAGGGGATGGCTACACCTTC. Amino acid sequence: CASSLSGTGDGYTF.